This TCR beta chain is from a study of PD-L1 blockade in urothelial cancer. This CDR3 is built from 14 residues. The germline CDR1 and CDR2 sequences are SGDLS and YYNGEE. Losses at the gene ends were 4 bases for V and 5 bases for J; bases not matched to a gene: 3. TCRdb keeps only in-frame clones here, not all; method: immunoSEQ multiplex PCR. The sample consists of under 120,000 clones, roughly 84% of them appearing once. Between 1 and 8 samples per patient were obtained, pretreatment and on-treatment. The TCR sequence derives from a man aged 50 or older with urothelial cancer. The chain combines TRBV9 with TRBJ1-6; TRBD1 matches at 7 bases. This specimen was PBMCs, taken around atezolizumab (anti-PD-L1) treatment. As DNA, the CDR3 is TGTGCCAGCAGCCCGGGACAGAATAATTCACCCCTCCACTTT. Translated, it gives CASSPGQNNSPLHF.